This T cell receptor beta chain came from a study of STAT5B mutations in CD4+ large granular lymphocyte leukemia. Study-wide context: Among healthy donors, a particular HLA allele went with more CDR3 'QG' motifs. Overall study findings and caveats: No patients shared main leukemic clonotypes, though around 25% appeared at low frequency elsewhere. Compared with healthy controls (2/35), patient top clones favored TRBV06 (8/27).

About this clone: Its antigen is not known.

The germline CDR1 and CDR2 sequences are SGHNT and YENEEA. The CDR3 loop spans 15 amino acids. V lost 1 base, J lost 1 base, and 10 bases lay in between. Repertoires were generated with immunoSEQ multiplex PCR, while TCRdb's copy carries only in-frame clones and drops some. The sample lists about 34,000 clones, just under 75% occurring once. Healthy controls were blood donor buffy coats. V usage is TRBV11-3 and J usage is TRBJ1-2; a possible D gene is TRBD1 (6 bases). The TCR comes from a human donor in good health. Sequencing was done on a sample of CD4+ T cells from blood buffy coats. The CDR3 reads CASSLGGASNYGYTF. The DNA for the CDR3 is TGTGCCAGCAGCTTAGGGGGGGCCAGTAACTATGGCTACACCTTC.